This T cell receptor (beta chain) originates from a study of early T cells in non-severe SARS-CoV-2 infection. Study as a whole: The authors sequenced bulk RNA from unsorted whole blood, leaving chains unpaired. Points from the study as a whole: The VDJdb matching leaned toward anti-spike CD8 responses and overlooked private and CD4 specificities.

Attachment of unique molecular identifiers to individual cDNA molecules was performed. One entry per CDR3 protein results from TCRdb running MiXCR on the 5' RACE reads. In the table there are tens of thousands of distinct CDR3 sequences, approximately 13% of which are singletons. In this sample, this clonotype turned up many times. Its specificity is not known. This CDR3 comprises 12 residues. V was cut by 7 bases and J by 2 bases, with 9 bases left in between. The TCR comes from an adult who was a healthcare worker with PCR-confirmed SARS-CoV-2 infection or an uninfected control (not recorded which). Sequencing input: whole blood. The chain joins TRBV12-3 or TRBV12-4 to TRBJ2-7; D is ambiguous. CDR3 DNA: TGTGCCAGCACCTTCCAAACCTACGAGCAGTACTTC. This translates into CASTFQTYEQYF.